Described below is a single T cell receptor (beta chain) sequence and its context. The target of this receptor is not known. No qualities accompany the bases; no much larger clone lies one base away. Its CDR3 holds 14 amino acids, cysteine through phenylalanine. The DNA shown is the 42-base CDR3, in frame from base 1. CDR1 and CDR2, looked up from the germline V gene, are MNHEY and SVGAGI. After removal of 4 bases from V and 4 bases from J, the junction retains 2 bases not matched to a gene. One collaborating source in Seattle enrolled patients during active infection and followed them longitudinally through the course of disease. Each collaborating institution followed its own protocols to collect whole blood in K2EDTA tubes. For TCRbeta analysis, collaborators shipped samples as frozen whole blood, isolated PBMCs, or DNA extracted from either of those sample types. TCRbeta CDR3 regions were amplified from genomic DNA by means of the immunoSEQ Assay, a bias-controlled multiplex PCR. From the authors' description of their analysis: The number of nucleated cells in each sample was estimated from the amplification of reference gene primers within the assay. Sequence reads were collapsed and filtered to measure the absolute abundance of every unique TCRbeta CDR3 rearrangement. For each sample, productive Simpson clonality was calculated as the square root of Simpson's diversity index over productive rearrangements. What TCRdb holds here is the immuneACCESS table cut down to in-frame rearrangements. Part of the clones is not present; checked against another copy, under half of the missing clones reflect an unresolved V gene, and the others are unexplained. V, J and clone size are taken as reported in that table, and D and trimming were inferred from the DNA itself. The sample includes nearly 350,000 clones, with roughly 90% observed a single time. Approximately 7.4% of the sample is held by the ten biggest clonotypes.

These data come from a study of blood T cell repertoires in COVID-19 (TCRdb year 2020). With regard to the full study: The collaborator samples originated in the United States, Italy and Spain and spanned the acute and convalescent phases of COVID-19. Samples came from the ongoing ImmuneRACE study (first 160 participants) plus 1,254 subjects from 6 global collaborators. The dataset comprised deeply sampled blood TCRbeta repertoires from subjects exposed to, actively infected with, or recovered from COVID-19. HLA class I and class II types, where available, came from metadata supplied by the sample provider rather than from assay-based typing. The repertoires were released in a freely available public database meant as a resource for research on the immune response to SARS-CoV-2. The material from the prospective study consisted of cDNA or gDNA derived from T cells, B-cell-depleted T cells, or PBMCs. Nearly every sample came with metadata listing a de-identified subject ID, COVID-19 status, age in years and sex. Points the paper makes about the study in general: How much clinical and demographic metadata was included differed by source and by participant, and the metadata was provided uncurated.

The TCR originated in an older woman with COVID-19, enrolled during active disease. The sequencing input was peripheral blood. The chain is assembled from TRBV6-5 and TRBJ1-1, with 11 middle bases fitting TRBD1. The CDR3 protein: CASSSGQGGTEAFF. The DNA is TGTGCCAGCAGTTCGGGACAGGGGGGCACTGAAGCTTTCTTT.